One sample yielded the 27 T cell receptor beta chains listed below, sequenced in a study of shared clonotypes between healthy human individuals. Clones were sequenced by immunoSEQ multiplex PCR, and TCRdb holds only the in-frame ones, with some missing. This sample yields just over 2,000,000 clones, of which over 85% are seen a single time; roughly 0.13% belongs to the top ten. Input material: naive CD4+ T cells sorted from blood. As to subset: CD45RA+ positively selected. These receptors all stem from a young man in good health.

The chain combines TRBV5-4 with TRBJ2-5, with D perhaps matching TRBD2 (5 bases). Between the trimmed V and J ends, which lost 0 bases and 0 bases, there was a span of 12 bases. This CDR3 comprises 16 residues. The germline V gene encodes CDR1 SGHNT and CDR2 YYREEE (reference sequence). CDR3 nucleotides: TGTGCCAGCAGCTTGGATGGGAGCTTTAACCAAGAGACCCAGTACTTC. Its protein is CASSLDGSFNQETQYF.

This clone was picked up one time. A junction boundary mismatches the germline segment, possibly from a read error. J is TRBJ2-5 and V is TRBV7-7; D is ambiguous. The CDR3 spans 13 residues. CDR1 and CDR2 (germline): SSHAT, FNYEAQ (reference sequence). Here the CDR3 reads CASSRLGQETQYF. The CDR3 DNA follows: TGTGCTAGCAGCCGACTTGGGCAAGAGACCCAGTACTTC.

In nucleotides, the CDR3 is TGTGCCTGGAGTTTAGGGACCAACAATGAGCAGTTCTTC. It yields the protein CAWSLGTNNEQFF. The J gene is TRBJ2-1, the V gene TRBV30, with D perhaps TRBD1 or TRBD2 (5 bases each). The germline CDR1 and CDR2 sequences are GTSNPN and SVGIG (reference sequence). Between the trimmed V and J ends, which lost 2 bases and 5 bases, there was a span of 10 bases. CDR3 length equals 13 residues.

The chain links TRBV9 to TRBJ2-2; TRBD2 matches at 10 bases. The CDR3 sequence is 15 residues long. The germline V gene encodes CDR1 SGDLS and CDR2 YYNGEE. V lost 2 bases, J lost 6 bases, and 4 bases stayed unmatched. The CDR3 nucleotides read TGTGCCAGCAGCGTGAGCGGGGGGGCCCCCGGGGAGCTGTTTTTT. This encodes CASSVSGGAPGELFF.

CDR3 in amino acids: CSVEDWTGRNTGELFF. As DNA, the CDR3 is TGCAGCGTTGAAGATTGGACAGGGCGGAACACCGGGGAGCTGTTTTTT. V usage is TRBV29-1 and J usage is TRBJ2-2, with 8 bases matching TRBD1. V dropped 0 bases and J dropped 1; count of bases not matched to a gene: 4. Germline V gene sequence: CDR1 SQVTM, CDR2 ANQGSEA. The CDR3 sequence is 16 residues long.

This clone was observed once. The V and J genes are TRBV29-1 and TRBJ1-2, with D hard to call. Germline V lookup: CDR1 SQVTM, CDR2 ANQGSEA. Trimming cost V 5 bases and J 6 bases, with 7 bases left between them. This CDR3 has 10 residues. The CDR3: CSVFEDGYTF. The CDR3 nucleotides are TGCAGCGTTTTCGAAGATGGCTACACCTTC.

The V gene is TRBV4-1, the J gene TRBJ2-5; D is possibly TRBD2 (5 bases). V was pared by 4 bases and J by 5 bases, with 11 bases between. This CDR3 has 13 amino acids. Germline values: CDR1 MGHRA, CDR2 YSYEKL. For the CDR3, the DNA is TGCGCCAGCAGCCTCCTAGCTGGGGAGACCCAGTACTTC. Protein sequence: CASSLLAGETQYF.

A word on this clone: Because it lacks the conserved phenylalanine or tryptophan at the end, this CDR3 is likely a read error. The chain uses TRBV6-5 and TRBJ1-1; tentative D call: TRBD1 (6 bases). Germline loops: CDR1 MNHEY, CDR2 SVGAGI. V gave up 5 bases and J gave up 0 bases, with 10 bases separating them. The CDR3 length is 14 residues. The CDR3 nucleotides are TGTGCCAGCAGTCCCAGGGGAATGAACACTGAAGCTTTCCTT. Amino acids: CASSPRGMNTEAFL.

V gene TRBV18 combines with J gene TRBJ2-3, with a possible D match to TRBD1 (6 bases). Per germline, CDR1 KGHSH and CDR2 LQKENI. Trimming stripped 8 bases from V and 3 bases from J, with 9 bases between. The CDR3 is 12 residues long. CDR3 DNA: TGTGCCAGCCTAACAGGGACAGATACGCAGTATTTT. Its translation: CASLTGTDTQYF. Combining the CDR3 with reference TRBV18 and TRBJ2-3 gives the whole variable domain NAGVMQNPRHLVRRRGQEARLRCSPMKGHSHVYWYRQLPEEGLKFMVYLQKENIIDESGMPKERFSAEFPKEGPSILRIQQVVRGDSAAYFCASLTGTDTQYFGPGTRLTVL.

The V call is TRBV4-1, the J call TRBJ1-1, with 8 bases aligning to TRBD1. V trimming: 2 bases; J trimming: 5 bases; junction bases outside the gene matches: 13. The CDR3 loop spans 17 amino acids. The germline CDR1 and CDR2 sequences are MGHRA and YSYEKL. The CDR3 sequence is CASSQRDRRVLDTEAFF. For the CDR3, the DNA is TGCGCCAGCAGCCAACGGGACAGGCGGGTGTTAGATACTGAAGCTTTCTTT.

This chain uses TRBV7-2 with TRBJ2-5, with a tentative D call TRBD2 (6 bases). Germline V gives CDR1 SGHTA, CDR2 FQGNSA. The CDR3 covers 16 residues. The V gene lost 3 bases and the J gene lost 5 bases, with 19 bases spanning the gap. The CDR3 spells CASSFLGRDLGETQYF. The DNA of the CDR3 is TGTGCCAGCAGCTTTTTAGGGCGGGACCTGGGGGAGACCCAGTACTTC.

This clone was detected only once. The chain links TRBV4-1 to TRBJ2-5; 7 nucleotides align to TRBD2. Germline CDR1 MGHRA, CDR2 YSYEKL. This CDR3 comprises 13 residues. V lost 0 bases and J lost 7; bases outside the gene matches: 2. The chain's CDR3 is CASSQDGRATQYF. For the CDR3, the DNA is TGCGCCAGCAGCCAAGATGGGAGGGCGACCCAGTACTTC.

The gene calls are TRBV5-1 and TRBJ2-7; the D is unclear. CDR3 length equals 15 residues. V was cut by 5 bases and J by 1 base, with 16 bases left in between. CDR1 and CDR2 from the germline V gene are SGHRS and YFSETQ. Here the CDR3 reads CASSPVDLESYEQYF. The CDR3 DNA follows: TGCGCCAGCAGTCCGGTAGACTTAGAATCCTACGAGCAGTACTTC.

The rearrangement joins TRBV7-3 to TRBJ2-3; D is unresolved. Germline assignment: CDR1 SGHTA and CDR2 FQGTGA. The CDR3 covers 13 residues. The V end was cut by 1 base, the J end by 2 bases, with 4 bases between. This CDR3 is CASSLIPTDTQYF. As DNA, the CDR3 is TGTGCCAGCAGCTTAATACCCACAGATACGCAGTATTTT.

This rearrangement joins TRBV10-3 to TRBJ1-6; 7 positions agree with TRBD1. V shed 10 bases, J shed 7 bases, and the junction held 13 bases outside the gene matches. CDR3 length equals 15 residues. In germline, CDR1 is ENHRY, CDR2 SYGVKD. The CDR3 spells CANRIGQGENSPLHF. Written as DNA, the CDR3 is TGTGCCAATAGAATAGGGCAGGGGGAAAATTCACCCCTCCACTTT.

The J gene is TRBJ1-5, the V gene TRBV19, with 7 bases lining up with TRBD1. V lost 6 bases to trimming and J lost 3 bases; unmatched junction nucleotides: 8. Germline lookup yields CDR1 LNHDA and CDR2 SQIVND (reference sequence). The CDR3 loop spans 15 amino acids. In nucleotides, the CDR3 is TGTGCCAGTAGAGCCCTAACAGGGGTCAATCAGCCCCAGCATTTT. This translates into CASRALTGVNQPQHF. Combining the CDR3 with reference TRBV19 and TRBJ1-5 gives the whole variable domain DGGITQSPKYLFRKEGQNVTLSCEQNLNHDAMYWYRQDPGQGLRLIYYSQIVNDFQKGDIAEGYSVSREKKESFPLTVTSAQKNPTAFYLCASRALTGVNQPQHFGDGTRLSIL.

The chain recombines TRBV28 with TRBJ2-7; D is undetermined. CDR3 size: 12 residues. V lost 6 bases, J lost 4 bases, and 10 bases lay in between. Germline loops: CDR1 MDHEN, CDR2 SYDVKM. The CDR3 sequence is CASSHRAYEQYF. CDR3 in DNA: TGTGCCAGCAGCCACAGAGCGTACGAGCAGTACTTC.

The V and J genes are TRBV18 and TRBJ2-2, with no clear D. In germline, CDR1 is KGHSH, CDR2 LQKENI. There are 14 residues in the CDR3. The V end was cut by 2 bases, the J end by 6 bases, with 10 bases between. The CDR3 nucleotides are TGTGCCAGCTCACCATCATGGGGTCCCGGGGAGCTGTTTTTT. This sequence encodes CASSPSWGPGELFF.

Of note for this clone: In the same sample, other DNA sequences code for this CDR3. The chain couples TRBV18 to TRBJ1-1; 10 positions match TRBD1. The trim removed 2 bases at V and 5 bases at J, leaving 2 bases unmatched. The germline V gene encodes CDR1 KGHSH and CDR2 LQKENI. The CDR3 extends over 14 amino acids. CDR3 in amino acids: CASSPSGQGTEAFF. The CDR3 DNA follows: TGTGCCAGCTCACCATCGGGACAGGGGACTGAAGCTTTCTTT. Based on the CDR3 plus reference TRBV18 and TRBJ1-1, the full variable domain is NAGVMQNPRHLVRRRGQEARLRCSPMKGHSHVYWYRQLPEEGLKFMVYLQKENIIDESGMPKERFSAEFPKEGPSILRIQQVVRGDSAAYFCASSPSGQGTEAFFGQGTRLTVV.

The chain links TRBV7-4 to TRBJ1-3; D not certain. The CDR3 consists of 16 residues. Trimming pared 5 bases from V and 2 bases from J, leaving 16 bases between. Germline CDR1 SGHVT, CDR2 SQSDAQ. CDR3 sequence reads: CASSTPCPPPGNTIYF. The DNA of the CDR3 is TGTGCCAGCAGCACTCCCTGCCCACCGCCTGGAAACACCATATATTTT.

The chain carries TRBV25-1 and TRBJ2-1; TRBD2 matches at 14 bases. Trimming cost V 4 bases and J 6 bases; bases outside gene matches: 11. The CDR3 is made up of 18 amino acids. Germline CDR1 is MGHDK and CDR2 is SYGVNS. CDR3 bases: TGTGCCAGCAGTGGACGACTAGCGGGAGGGTTCCTTGCCAATGAGCAGTTCTTC. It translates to CASSGRLAGGFLANEQFF.

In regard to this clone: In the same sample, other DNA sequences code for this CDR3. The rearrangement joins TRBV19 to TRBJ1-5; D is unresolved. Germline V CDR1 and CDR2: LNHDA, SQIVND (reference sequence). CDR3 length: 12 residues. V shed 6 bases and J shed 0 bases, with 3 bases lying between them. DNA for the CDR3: TGTGCCAGTAGAAATAGCAATCAGCCCCAGCATTTT. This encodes CASRNSNQPQHF.

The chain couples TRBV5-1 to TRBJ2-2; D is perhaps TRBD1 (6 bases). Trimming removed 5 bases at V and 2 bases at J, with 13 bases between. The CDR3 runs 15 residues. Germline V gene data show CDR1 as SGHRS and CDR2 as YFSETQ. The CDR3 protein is CASRQVGGNTGELFF. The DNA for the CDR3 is TGCGCCAGCAGGCAGGTTGGGGGCAACACCGGGGAGCTGTTTTTT. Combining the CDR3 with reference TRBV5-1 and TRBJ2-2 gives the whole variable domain KAGVTQTPRYLIKTRGQQVTLSCSPISGHRSVSWYQQTPGQGLQFLFEYFSETQRNKGNFPGRFSGRQFSNSRSEMNVSTLELGDSALYLCASRQVGGNTGELFFGEGSRLTVL.

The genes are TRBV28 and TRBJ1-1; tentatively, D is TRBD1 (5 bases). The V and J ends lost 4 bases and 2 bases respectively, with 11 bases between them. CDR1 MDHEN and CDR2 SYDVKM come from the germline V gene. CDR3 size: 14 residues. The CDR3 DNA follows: TGTGCCAGCAGTTCTCGGGGGGGAAACACTGAAGCTTTCTTT. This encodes CASSSRGGNTEAFF.

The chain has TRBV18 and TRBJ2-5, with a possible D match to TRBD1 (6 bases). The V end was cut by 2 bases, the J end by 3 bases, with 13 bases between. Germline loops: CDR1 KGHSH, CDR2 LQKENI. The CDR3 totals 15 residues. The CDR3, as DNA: TGTGCCAGCTCACCAATCATGGGGGCAGAAGAGACCCAGTACTTC. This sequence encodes CASSPIMGAEETQYF.

This CDR3 is CASSLGQGNMNGYTF. The CDR3 region has the DNA TGTGCCAGCAGCCTAGGACAGGGGAATATGAATGGCTACACCTTC. This chain links TRBV5-6 with TRBJ1-2; 9 nucleotides match TRBD1. The CDR3 is 15 residues long. The germline V gene has CDR1 SGHDT and CDR2 YYEEEE. V lost 4 bases, J lost 6 bases, and 10 bases stayed unmatched.

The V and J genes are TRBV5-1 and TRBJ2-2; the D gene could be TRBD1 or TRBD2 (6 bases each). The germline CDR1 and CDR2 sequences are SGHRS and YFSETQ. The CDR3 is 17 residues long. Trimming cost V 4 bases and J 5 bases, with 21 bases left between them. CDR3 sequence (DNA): TGCGCCAGCAGCGGACTACAGGGAAGGGGCGAGACCGGGGAGCTGTTTTTT. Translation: CASSGLQGRGETGELFF.